The TCR beta chain described here comes from a study of STAT5B mutations in CD4+ large granular lymphocyte leukemia. Profiled with immunoSEQ multiplex PCR; TCRdb holds only in-frame clones, not every one. The sample consists of some 21,000 clones, approximately 70% of them appearing once. The sequence came from a human donor in good health. Sequenced: CD4+ T cells from blood buffy coats.

CDR3 in amino acids: CASSLLATSGGSAETQYF. CDR3 coding DNA: TGTGCCAGCAGCTTGCTCGCTACTAGCGGGGGCTCGGCAGAGACCCAGTACTTC. V is TRBV5-8 and J is TRBJ2-5; 11 nucleotides agree with TRBD2. The CDR3 is 18 amino acids. Germline CDR1 and CDR2: SGHTS and YDEGEE. Trimming took 1 base from V and 4 from J; bases not matched to a gene: 12.